This TCR beta chain was captured in a study of tumor-infiltrating lymphocytes in primary liver carcinoma. Joint extraction of RNA and DNA used roughly 18-34 mg of bulk tissue that was unsorted. From germline, CDR1 is MDHEN and CDR2 SYDVKM. The CDR3 consists of 15 residues. TCR beta cDNA came from roughly 0.45 ug total RNA, primed with a constant-region primer. The TCR beta library was amplified through three nested multiplex PCR rounds in a modified ARM-PCR procedure. A C-beta reverse primer and TRBV1-TRBV30 forward primers served in each of the first two PCR rounds, at roughly 10 cycles apiece. From the multiplex PCR reads, TCRdb called clonotypes with MiXCR, one entry per CDR3 protein. The sample gives about 21,000 distinct CDR3 sequences, roughly three quarters of which show up once; approximately 40% is in the top ten. Notes on this clonotype: An end of the junction does not agree with germline; a read error may underlie this.

The chain carries TRBV28 and TRBJ1-6; 9 bases map to TRBD1. The clonotype comes from a man aged 40-50 years with primary liver carcinoma and hepatitis B virus infection. What was sequenced was liver tumor tissue from sampling region 1. Described subset: tumor region T1, superior pole. In DNA, the CDR3 is TGTGCCAGCGGGACAGGGCCGGCCTATAATTCACACCTCCACTTC. Residues: CASGTGPAYNSHLHF.